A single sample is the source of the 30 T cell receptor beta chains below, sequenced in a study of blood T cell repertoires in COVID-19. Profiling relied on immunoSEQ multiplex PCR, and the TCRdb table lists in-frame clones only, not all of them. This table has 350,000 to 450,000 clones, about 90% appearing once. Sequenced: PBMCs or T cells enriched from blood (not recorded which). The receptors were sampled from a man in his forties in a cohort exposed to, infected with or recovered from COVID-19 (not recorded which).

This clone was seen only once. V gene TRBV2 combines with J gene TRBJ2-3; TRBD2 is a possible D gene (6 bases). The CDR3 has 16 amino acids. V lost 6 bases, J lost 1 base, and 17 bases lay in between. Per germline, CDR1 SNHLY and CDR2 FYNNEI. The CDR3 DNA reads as TGTGCCAGCAGGGAGGGACCGCGTGGAGGCACAGATACGCAGTATTTT. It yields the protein CASREGPRGGTDTQYF. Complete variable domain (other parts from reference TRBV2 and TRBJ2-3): EPEVTQTPSHQVTQMGQEVILRCVPISNHLYFYWYRQILGQKVEFLVSFYNNEISEKSEIFDDQFSVERPDGSNFTLKIRSTKLEDSAMYFCASREGPRGGTDTQYFGPGTRLTVL.

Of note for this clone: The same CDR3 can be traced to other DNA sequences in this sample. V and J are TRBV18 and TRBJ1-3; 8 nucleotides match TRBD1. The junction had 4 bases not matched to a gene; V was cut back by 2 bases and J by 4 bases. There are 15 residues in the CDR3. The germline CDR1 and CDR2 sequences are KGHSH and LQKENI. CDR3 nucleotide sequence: TGTGCCAGCTCACCATTGACAGGGGAAGGAAACACCATATATTTT. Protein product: CASSPLTGEGNTIYF.

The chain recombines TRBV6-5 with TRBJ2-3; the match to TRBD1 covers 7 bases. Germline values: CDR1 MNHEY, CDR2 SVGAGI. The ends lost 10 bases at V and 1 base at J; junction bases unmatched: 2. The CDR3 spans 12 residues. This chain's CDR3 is CATQGRTDTQYF. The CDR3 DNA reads TGTGCCACACAGGGGCGCACAGATACGCAGTATTTT.

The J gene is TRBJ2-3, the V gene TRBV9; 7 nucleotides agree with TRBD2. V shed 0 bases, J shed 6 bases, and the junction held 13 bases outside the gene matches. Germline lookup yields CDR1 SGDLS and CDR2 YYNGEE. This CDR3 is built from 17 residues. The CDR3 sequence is CASSVAGGSSVSDTQYF. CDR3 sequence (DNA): TGTGCCAGCAGCGTAGCGGGGGGTTCTAGTGTCTCGGATACGCAGTATTTT. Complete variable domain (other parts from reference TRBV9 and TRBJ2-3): DSGVTQTPKHLITATGQRVTLRCSPRSGDLSVYWYQQSLDQGLQFLIQYYNGEERAKGNILERFSAQQFPDLHSELNLSSLELGDSALYFCASSVAGGSSVSDTQYFGPGTRLTVL.

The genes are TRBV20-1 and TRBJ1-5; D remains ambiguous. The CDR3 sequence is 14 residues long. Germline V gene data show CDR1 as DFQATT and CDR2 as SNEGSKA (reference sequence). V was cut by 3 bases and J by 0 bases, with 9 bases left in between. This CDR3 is CSASGGYSNQPQHF. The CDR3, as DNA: TGCAGTGCTAGTGGCGGTTATAGCAATCAGCCCCAGCATTTT.

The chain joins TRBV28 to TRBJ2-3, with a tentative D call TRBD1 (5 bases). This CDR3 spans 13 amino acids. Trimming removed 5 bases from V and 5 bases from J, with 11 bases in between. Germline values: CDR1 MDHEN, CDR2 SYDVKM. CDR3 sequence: CASSLGARDTQYF. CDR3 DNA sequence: TGTGCCAGCAGTCTAGGGGCGCGAGATACGCAGTATTTT.

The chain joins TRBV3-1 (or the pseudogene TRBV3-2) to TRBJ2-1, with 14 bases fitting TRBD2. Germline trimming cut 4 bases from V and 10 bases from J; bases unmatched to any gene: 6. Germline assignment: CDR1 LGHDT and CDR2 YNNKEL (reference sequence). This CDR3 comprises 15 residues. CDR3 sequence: CASSLGLAGGKEQFF. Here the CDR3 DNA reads TGTGCCAGCAGCCTAGGACTAGCGGGAGGCAAGGAGCAGTTCTTC.

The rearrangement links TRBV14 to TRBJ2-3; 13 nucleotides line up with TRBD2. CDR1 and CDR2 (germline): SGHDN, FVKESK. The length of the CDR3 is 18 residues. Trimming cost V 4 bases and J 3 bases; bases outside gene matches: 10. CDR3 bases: TGTGCCAGCAGCCCTCCTAAGTGGACTAGCGGGAGTACAGATACGCAGTATTTT. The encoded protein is CASSPPKWTSGSTDTQYF.

The CDR3 region is CASSPDGNTYNEQFF. CDR3 coding DNA: TGCGCCAGCAGCCCGGACGGGAACACGTACAATGAGCAGTTCTTC. The chain joins TRBV5-1 to TRBJ2-1; D possibly corresponds to TRBD2 (5 bases). Germline V CDR1 and CDR2: SGHRS, YFSETQ. Trimming cost V 4 bases and J 4 bases, with 15 bases left between them. CDR3 length: 15 amino acids.

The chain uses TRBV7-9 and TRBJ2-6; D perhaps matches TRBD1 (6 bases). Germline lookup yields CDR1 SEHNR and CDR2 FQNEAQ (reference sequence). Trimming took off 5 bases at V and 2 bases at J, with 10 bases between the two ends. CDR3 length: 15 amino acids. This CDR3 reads CASSAQGTGANVLTF. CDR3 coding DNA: TGTGCCAGCAGCGCACAGGGAACTGGGGCCAACGTCCTGACTTTC.

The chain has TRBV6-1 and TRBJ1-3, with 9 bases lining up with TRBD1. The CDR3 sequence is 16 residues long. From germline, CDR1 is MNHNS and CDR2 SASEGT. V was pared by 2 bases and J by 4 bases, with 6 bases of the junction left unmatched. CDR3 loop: CASSEYRGLRGNTIYF. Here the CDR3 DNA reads TGTGCCAGCAGTGAATACAGGGGGCTCCGAGGAAACACCATATATTTT.

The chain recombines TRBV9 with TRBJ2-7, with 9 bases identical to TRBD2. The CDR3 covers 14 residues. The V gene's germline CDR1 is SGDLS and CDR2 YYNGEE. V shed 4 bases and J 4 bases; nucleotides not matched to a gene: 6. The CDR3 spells CASSFSGSGYEQYF. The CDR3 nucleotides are TGTGCCAGCAGCTTTAGCGGGAGTGGGTACGAGCAGTACTTC.

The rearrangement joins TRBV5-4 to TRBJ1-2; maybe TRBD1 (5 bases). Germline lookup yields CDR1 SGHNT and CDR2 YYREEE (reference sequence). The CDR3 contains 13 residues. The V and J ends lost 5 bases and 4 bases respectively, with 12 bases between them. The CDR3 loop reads CASRPGTAYGYTF. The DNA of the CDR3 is TGTGCCAGCAGGCCCGGGACTGCCTATGGCTACACCTTC.

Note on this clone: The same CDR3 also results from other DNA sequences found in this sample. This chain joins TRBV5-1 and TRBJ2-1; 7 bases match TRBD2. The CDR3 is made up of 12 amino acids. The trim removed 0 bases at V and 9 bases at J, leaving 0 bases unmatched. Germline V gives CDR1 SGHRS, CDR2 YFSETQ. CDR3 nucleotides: TGCGCCAGCAGCTTGGTAGCGGGTGAGCAGTTCTTC. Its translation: CASSLVAGEQFF.

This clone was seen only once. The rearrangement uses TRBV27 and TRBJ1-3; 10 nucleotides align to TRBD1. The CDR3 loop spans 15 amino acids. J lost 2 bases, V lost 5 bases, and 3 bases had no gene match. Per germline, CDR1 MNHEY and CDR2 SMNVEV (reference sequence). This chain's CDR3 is CASSPGTGAGNTIYF. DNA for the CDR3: TGTGCCAGCAGTCCGGGGACAGGGGCTGGAAACACCATATATTTT.

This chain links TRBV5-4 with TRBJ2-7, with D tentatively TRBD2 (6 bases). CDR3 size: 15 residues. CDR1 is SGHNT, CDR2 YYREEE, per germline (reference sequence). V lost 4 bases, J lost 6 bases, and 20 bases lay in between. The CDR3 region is CASSLASSVDGEQYF. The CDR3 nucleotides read TGTGCCAGCAGCCTAGCGTCGAGCGTTGATGGCGAGCAGTACTTC. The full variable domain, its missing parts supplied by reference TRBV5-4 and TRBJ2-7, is ETGVTQSPTHLIKTRGQQVTLRCSSQSGHNTVSWYQQALGQGPQFIFQYYREEENGRGNFPPRFSGLQFPNYSSELNVNALELDDSALYLCASSLASSVDGEQYFGPGTRLTVT.

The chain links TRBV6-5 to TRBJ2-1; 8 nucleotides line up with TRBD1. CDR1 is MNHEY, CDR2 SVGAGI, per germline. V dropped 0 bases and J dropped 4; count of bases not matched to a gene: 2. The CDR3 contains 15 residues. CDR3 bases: TGTGCCAGCAGTTACTCCGGGACAGGTTACAATGAGCAGTTCTTC. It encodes CASSYSGTGYNEQFF.

Here the CDR3 reads CASSSNRETTYSGNTIYF. CDR3 in DNA: TGTGCCAGCAGCTCCAATAGGGAGACGACTTACTCTGGAAACACCATATATTTT. The chain has TRBV7-9 and TRBJ1-3; D gene ambiguous. CDR3 length: 18 residues. V shed 4 bases and J shed 0 bases, with 19 bases lying between them. CDR1 is SEHNR and CDR2 is FQNEAQ in the germline V gene (reference sequence).

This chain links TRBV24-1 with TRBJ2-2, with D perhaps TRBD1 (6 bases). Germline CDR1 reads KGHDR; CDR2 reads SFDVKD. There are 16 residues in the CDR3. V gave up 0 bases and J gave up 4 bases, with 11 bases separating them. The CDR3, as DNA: TGTGCCACCAGTGATTTGCAGGGCAGGGGCACCGGGGAGCTGTTTTTT. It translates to CATSDLQGRGTGELFF.

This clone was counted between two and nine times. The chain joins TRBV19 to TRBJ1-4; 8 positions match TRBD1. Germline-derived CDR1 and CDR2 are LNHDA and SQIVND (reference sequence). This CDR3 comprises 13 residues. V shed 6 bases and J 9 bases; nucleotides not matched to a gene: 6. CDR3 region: CASSGQGTKKLFF. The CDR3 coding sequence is TGTGCCAGTAGCGGACAGGGCACGAAAAAACTGTTTTTT.

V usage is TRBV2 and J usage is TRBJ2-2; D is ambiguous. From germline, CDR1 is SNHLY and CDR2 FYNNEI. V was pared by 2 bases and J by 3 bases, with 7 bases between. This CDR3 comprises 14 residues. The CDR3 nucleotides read TGTGCCAGCAGTGAACAGCGAGACACCGGGGAGCTGTTTTTT. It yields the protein CASSEQRDTGELFF.

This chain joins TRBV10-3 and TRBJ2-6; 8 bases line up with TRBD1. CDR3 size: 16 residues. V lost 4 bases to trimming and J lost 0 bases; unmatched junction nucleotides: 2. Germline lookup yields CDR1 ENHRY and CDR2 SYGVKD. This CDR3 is CAISGTGFSGANVLTF. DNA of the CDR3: TGTGCCATCAGTGGGACAGGGTTCTCTGGGGCCAACGTCCTGACTTTC.

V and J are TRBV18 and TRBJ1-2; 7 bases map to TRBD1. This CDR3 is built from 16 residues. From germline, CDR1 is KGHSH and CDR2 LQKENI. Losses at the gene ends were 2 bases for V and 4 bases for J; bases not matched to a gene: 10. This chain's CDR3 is CASSPRDSIIVYGYTF. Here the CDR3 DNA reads TGTGCCAGCTCACCAAGGGACAGCATCATCGTCTATGGCTACACCTTC.

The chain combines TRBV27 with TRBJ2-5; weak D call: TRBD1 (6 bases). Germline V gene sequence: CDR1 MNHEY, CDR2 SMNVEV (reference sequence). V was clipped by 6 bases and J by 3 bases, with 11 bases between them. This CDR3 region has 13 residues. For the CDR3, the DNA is TGTGCCAGCAGACCAGGACAGAAAGAGACCCAGTACTTC. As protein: CASRPGQKETQYF.

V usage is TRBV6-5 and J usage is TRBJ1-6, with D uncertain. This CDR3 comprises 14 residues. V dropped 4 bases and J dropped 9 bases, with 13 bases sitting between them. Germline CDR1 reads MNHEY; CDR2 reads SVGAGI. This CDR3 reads CASSLADQSSPLHF. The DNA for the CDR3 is TGTGCCAGCAGTTTAGCGGACCAAAGTTCACCCCTCCACTTT.

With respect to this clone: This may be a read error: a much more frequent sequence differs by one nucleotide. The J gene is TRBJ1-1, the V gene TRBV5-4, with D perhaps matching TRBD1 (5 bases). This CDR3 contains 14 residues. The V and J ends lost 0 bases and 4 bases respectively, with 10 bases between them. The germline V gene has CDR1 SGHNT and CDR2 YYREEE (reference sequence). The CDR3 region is CASSLVGASTEAFF. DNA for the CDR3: TGTGCCAGCAGCTTGGTTGGGGCGAGCACTGAAGCTTTCTTT.

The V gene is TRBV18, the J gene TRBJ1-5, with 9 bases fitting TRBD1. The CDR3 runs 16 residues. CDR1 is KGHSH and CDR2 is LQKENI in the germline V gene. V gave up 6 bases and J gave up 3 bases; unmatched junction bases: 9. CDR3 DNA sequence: TGTGCCAGCTCTCGGGACAGGGCACTTGCCAATCAGCCCCAGCATTTT. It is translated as CASSRDRALANQPQHF. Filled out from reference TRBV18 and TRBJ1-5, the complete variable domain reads NAGVMQNPRHLVRRRGQEARLRCSPMKGHSHVYWYRQLPEEGLKFMVYLQKENIIDESGMPKERFSAEFPKEGPSILRIQQVVRGDSAAYFCASSRDRALANQPQHFGDGTRLSIL.

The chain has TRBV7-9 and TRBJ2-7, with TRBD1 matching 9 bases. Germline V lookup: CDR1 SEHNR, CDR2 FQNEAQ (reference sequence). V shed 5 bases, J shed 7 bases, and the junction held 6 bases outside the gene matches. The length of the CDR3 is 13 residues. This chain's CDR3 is CASSQSTGGEQYF. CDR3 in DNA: TGTGCCAGCAGCCAATCGACAGGGGGAGAGCAGTACTTC.

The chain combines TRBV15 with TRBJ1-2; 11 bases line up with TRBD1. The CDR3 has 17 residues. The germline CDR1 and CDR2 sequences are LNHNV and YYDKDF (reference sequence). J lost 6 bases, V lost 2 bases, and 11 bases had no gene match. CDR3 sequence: CATSRPAGQGARNGYTF. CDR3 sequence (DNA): TGTGCCACCAGCAGACCGGCAGGACAGGGGGCGCGGAATGGCTACACCTTC. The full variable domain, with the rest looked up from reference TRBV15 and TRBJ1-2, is DAMVIQNPRYQVTQFGKPVTLSCSQTLNHNVMYWYQQKSSQAPKLLFHYYDKDFNNEADTPDNFQSRRPNTSFCFLDIRSPGLGDTAMYLCATSRPAGQGARNGYTFGSGTRLTVV.

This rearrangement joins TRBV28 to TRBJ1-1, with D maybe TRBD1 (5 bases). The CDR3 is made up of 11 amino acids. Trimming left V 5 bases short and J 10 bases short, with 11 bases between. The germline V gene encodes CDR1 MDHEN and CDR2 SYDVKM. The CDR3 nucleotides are TGTGCCAGCAGTCTCAGGGTCGGAGCTTTCTTT. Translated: CASSLRVGAFF.